A selection of T cell receptor beta chains follows, all from one sample in a study of vaccination and CD4 T cells after COVID-19. No antigen has been assigned to these receptors. Using its own MiXCR run on the PCR reads, TCRdb lists one record per CDR3 protein. Altogether roughly 15,000 distinct CDR3 sequences are present, about 59% being singletons, with the ten largest covering about 7.8%. Sequencing was performed on CD4+ T cells from blood, cultured in vitro. Receptors originate from a human donor who had recovered from COVID-19. The CDR3 runs from the conserved cysteine through the conserved F or W. A D gene is named only where the DNA matches it firmly. Clone sizes are given selectively: once, few, many, or a class where the clone is expanded.

V gene	D gene	clone size	J gene	CDR3 length	CDR3 DNA	CDR3 protein
TRBV5-1	TRBD1	-	TRBJ1-5	15	TGCGCCAGCAGCTCGGGACAGGGCATCAATCAGCCCCAGCATTTT	CASSSGQGINQPQHF
TRBV20-1	-	-	TRBJ1-1	13	TGCAGTGCTAGTATCGGGGGATTGACTGAAGCTTTCTTT	CSASIGGLTEAFF
TRBV2	TRBD2	-	TRBJ2-3	15	TGTGCCAGCAGTAGCGGGAGGGCCAGCGCAGATACGCAGTATTTT	CASSSGRASADTQYF
TRBV6-1	-	-	TRBJ1-5	13	TGTGCCATCTCAGGGGATAGCAATCAGCCCCAGCATTTT	CAISGDSNQPQHF
TRBV6-1	TRBD1	-	TRBJ1-6	14	TGTGCCAGCAGTCGGACAGGGGAGGATTCACCCCTCCACTTT	CASSRTGEDSPLHF
TRBV20-1	-	-	TRBJ1-1	14	TGCAGTGCCAGCCCACAGGGAGTGTGGACTGAAGCTTTCTTT	CSASPQGVWTEAFF
TRBV20-1	TRBD1	-	TRBJ2-7	13	TGCAGTGTAGGGGACAGGGGGGGGAACGAGCAGTACTTC	CSVGDRGGNEQYF
TRBV6-4	TRBD2	medium-sized	TRBJ2-1	15	TGTGCCAGCAGTGATGCGGGGGGATCCTACAATGAGCAGTTCTTC	CASSDAGGSYNEQFF
TRBV28	TRBD1	-	TRBJ1-5	15	TGTGCCAGCAGGGGGACAGGGGTGGCTTGGCAGCCCCAGCATTTT	CASRGTGVAWQPQHF
TRBV7-6	-	-	TRBJ1-6	17	TGTGCCAGCAGCTTAGAAGGAGCGGGAGTCGGGAATTCACCCCTCCACTTT	CASSLEGAGVGNSPLHF